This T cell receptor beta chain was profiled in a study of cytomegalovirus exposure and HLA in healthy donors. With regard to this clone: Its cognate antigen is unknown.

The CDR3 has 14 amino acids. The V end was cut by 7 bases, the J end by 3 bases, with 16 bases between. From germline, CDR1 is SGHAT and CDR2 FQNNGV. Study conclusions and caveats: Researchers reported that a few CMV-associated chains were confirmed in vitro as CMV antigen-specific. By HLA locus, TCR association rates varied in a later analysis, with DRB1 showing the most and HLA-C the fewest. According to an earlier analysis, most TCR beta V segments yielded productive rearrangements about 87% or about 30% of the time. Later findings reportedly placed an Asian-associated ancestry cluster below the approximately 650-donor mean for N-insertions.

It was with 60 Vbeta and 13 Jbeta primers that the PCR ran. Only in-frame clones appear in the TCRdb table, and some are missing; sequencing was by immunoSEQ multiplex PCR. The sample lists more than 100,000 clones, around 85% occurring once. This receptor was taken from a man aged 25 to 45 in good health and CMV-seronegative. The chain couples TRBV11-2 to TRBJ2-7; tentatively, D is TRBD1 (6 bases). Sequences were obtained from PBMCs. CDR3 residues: CASMGTTDYYEQYF. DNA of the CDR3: TGTGCCAGCATGGGGACAACAGACTACTACGAGCAGTACTTC.